This T cell receptor (beta chain) appears in the sequencing data of a study of CD8 T cells in ankylosing spondylitis (dated by TCRdb to 2015 to 2018). Background on the whole study: T cell receptor beta repertoires were profiled in healthy donors and ankylosing spondylitis patients so that disease-linked TCR variants could be found. Peripheral blood samples were taken, and synovial fluid was additionally collected from ankylosing spondylitis patients. The full study cohort comprised 25 or so ankylosing spondylitis patients and around 100 healthy donors.

This clonotype was detected only a few times. Its recognized antigen is unknown. No per-base quality is available; no much larger clone lies one base away. Instrument used: Illumina HiSeq 2500. TCR beta libraries were prepared by quantitative 5'-RACE with molecular barcodes. In the paper's pipeline: A new computational method, built on a probabilistic model of VDJ rearrangement, was used to identify disease-linked TCR variants. TCRdb passed the public sequencing reads through fastp at Q25 and MiXCR, retaining productive beta sequences. Rows are combined by CDR3 protein, so each entry shows the most common genes and DNA. These V and J calls are TCRdb output, not the study's own analysis. For this sample the table gives fewer than 400,000 distinct CDR3 sequences, of which more than 20% were detected only once. The top ten constitute about 15% of the sample. Reading the germline V gene gives CDR1 LGHNA and CDR2 YNFKEQ. Between the V and J ends, shortened by 0 bases and 2 bases respectively, the junction contains 14 bases. Spanning cysteine to phenylalanine, the CDR3 consists of 16 amino acids. CDR3 DNA only is kept here, 48 bases in frame from base 1.

The investigation overall reported the following: The disease-linked clones were reported as significantly enriched in matched synovial fluid samples from ankylosing spondylitis patients. A CD8+ phenotype was shown by the disease-linked clones, which were found at relatively low frequencies in peripheral blood. A TCR beta motif of eight highly homologous amino acid variants appeared characteristic of blood from ankylosing spondylitis patients. Some of the motif variants had been reported before in the synovial fluid and blood of reactive arthritis patients, a finding that suggests common disease-initiation mechanisms.

Sequenced sample: blood, either unsorted or a sorted T cell fraction (not recorded which). The source of this sequence is a male donor with ankylosing spondylitis. The chain was built from TRBV4-2 and TRBJ2-7; there is no confident call for the D gene. The DNA sequence is TGTGCCAGCAGCCAAGAAATTGGCGGTTGGACCTACGAGCAGTACTTC. Its coded protein is CASSQEIGGWTYEQYF.